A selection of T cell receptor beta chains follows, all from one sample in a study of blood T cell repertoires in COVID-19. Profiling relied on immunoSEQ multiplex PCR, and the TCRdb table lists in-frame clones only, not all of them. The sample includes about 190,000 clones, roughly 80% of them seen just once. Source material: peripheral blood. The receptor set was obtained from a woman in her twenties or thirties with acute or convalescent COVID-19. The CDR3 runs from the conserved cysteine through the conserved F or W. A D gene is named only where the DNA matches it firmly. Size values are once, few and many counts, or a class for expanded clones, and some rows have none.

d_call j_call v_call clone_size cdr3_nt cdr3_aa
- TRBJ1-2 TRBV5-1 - TGCGCCAGCAGCTTGGGAGAAGGGTCAGGGGGCTACACCTTC CASSLGEGSGGYTF
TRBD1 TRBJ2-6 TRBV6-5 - TGTGCCAGCAGTCACACAGGGGTTGGGGCCAACGTCCTGACTTTC CASSHTGVGANVLTF
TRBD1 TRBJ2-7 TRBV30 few TGTGCCTGGAACCAAGACAGGGGTCGGTCCGCCTACGAGCAGTACTTC CAWNQDRGRSAYEQYF
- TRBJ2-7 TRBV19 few TGTGCCAGTAGTATCGAGGGCGAGCAGTACTTC CASSIEGEQYF
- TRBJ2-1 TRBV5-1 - TGCGCCAGCAGCATGGACAGCTACAATGAGCAGTTCTTC CASSMDSYNEQFF
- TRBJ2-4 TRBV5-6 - TGTGCCAGCAGCTTCTCGGGCATTCAGTACTTC CASSFSGIQYF
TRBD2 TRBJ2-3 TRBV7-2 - TGTGCCAGCAGCTTGCCACTAGCGGGGAGCACAGATACGCAGTATTTT CASSLPLAGSTDTQYF
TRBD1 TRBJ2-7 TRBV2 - TGTGCCAGCACCCTCAGGGGGAGAGGGGCCTACGAGCAGTACTTC CASTLRGRGAYEQYF
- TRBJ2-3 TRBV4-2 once TGTGCCAGCAGCCTCTTAGACTCGTATCCCGATACGCAGTATTTT CASSLLDSYPDTQYF
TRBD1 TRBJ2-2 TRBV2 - TGTGCCAGCAGAATGACAGGGGGGAACACCGGGGAGCTGTTTTTT CASRMTGGNTGELFF
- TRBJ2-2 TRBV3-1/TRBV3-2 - TGTGCCAGCACCTCTAGCGCCGGGGAGCTGTTTTTT CASTSSAGELFF
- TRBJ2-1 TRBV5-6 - TGTGCCAGCAGCTTGGAATTCCAGGTCGCCTACAATGAGCAGTTCTTC CASSLEFQVAYNEQFF
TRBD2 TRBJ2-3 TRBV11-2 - TGTGCCAGCAGCTTGGGAGGGGATACGCAGTATTTT CASSLGGDTQYF
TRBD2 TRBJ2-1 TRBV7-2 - TGTGCCAGCAGCATGGGACTAGCTAGTTACAATGAGCAGTTCTTC CASSMGLASYNEQFF
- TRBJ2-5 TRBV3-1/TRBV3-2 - TGTGCCAGCAGCCAAGAGGGCAGGCTAGCGTTACCAGAGACCCAGTACTTC CASSQEGRLALPETQYF
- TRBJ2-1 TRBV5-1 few TGCGCCAGCAGCCGAGGAGGGGATGCCTACAATGAGCAGTTCTTC CASSRGGDAYNEQFF
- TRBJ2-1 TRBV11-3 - TGTGCCAGCAGCTCGGGACTGATTTTTGATGAGCAGTTCTTC CASSSGLIFDEQFF
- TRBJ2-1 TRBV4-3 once TGCGCCAGCAGCCAAGTTTCCGGAGGTGAGCAGTTCTTC CASSQVSGGEQFF
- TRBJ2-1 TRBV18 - TGTGCCAGCTCACCACGTCACTCCCGAACCCCCGCCTCCTACAATGAGCAGTTCTTC CASSPRHSRTPASYNEQFF
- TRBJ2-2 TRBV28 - TGTGCCAGCAGTGCCACACGGGGGAAGATCGGGGAGCTGTTTTTT CASSATRGKIGELFF
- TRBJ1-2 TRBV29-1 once TGCAGCGGCCAGGGGATCTATGGCTACACCTTC CSGQGIYGYTF
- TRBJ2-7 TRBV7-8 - TGTGCCAGCAGCATCCGGGATTACGAGCAGTACTTC CASSIRDYEQYF
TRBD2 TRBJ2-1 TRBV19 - TGTGCCAGTAGTATAGGGCTAGCGGGCAATGAGCAGTTCTTC CASSIGLAGNEQFF
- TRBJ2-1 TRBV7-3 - TGTGCCAGCAGTTCTCGGACTGGGACAGAGCAGTTCTTC CASSSRTGTEQFF
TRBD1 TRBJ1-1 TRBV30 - TGTGCCGGGAGGTGGACAGGGGGTCAATCGGGTTTTCGGGCTTTCTTT CAGRWTGGQSGFRAFF
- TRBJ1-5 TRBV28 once TGTGCCAGCACCGTTCAGGGAGGGCTTCAGCCCCAGCATTTT CASTVQGGLQPQHF
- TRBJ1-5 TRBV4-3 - TGCGCCAGCAGCCCCCAGGGGAAGCGTGATCAGCCCCAGCATTTT CASSPQGKRDQPQHF
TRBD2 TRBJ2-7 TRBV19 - TGTGCCAGTAGTGCTCAGGGACTAGCGGGTCCCGAGCAGTACTTC CASSAQGLAGPEQYF
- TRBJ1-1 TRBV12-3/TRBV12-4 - TGTGCCAGCACCTTAAGGGGAGGCACTGAAGCTTTCTTT CASTLRGGTEAFF
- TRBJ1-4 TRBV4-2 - TGTGCCAGCAGCCAAAGTCCTCTCGGGGAGGGGTGGGAAAAACTGTTTTTT CASSQSPLGEGWEKLFF
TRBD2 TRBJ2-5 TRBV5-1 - TGCGCCAGCAGCTTGGGGACTAGCGGGGGAAAATTTGGAGGGACCCAGTACTTC CASSLGTSGGKFGGTQYF
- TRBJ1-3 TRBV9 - TGTGCCAGCAGCTCCCGAGGCACCATATATTTT CASSSRGTIYF
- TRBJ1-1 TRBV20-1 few TGCAGTGCTAGTAAGGCAGGGATGAATGAAGCTTTCTTT CSASKAGMNEAFF
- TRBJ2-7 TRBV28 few TGTGCCAGCAGTTTATCCCAGGGGAGCGAGCAGTACTTC CASSLSQGSEQYF
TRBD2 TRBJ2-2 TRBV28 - TGTGCCAGCAGTCCGGCGGGACTAGCGGGGACCGGGGAGCTGTTTTTT CASSPAGLAGTGELFF
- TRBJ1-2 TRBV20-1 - TGCAGTGCTAGCTTAGACTATGGCTACACCTTC CSASLDYGYTF
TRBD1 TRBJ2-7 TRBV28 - TGTGCCAGCAGTTCACCGGGACAGAAGGGAGTCGAGCAGTACTTC CASSSPGQKGVEQYF
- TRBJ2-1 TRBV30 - TGTGCCTGGAGTCCGGCAGCGTCCTACAATGAGCAGTTCTTC CAWSPAASYNEQFF
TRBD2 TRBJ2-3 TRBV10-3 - TGTGCCATCAGTCGGACTAGCGGGGGGATCACAGATACGCAGTATTTT CAISRTSGGITDTQYF
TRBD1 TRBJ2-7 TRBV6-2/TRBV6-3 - TGTGCCAGCAGTTATCCCTCCGGCATCTGGCGGGCAGGGGGCCGCTACGAGCAGTACTTC CASSYPSGIWRAGGRYEQYF
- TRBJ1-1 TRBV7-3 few TGTGCCAGCAGCCTGAGGGTAGAATTAAAGAACACTGAAGCTTTCTTT CASSLRVELKNTEAFF
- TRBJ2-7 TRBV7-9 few TGTGCCAGCAGCTTACCCCTCCAAACAGGGAACGAGCAGTACTTC CASSLPLQTGNEQYF
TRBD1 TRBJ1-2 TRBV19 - TGTGCCAGTAGGGGACAGAGTGGGGGAGACTATGGCTACACCTTC CASRGQSGGDYGYTF
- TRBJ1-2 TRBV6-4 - TGTGCCAGCAGTGACGATGGGGCCTTGGGCTATGGCTACACCTTC CASSDDGALGYGYTF
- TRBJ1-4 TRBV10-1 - TGCGCCAGCAGATCAGGGCCTCCTAATGAAAAACTGTTTTTT CASRSGPPNEKLFF
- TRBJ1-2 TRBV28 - TGTGCCAGCTCAAATCCGGGACATCCGCTCGTCGGGTATGGCTACACCTTC CASSNPGHPLVGYGYTF
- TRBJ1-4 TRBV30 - TGTGCCTGGTCGATACCGGGAAAACTGTTTTTT CAWSIPGKLFF
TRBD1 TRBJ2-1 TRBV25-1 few TGTGCCAGCGGACAGGGCTCCTACAATGAGCAGTTCTTC CASGQGSYNEQFF
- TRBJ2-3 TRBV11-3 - TGTGCCAGCAGCCCTCGCCTAGCTGCTAGCACAGATACGCAGTATTTT CASSPRLAASTDTQYF
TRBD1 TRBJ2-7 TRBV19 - TGTGCCAGTAGTACGGACAGGGGTGGCTACGAGCAGTACTTC CASSTDRGGYEQYF
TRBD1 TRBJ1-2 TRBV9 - TGTGCCAGCAGCACCTCCGGGACAGCCTATGGCTACACCTTC CASSTSGTAYGYTF
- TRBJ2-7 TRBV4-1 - TGCGCCAGCAGCCAAGAAGGGGGGGCTGGAGGCCGTCCATACTACGAGCAGTACTTC CASSQEGGAGGRPYYEQYF
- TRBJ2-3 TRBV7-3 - TGTGCCAGCAGCTTATCCAGGGCCCCAGATACGCAGTATTTT CASSLSRAPDTQYF
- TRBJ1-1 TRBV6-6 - TGTGCCAGCAGCCAGAGGCGTAGAGGCGGGCGCACTGAAGCTTTCTTT CASSQRRRGGRTEAFF
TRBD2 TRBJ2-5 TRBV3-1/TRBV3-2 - TGTGCCAGCAGCCGTAGCGGGGCCATGGAGACCCAGTACTTC CASSRSGAMETQYF
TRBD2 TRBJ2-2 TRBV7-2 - TGTGCCAGCAGGCTAGCGGGGGGCGCTAACACCGGGGAGCTGTTTTTT CASRLAGGANTGELFF
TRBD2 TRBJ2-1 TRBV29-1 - TGCAGCGTTGCTAGCGGGGGGATCACAATCTTC CSVASGGITIF